Below, 3 T cell receptor beta chains from the same sample are listed, as sequenced in a study of PD-L1 blockade in urothelial cancer. Documented time point: peripheral blood 6 weeks after treatment start. The table came from immunoSEQ multiplex PCR; TCRdb's copy has only in-frame clones and leaves some out. The repertoire has just over 40,000 clones, 70% to 90% of them found once; the top ten carry around 2.5%. This sample comprised PBMCs, obtained around atezolizumab (anti-PD-L1) treatment. These receptor sequences come from a man between 65 and 80 years old with urothelial cancer.

CDR3 DNA sequence: TGTGCCTGGAGTTTTTGGACAGGGGGCGGAGATGGCTACACCTTC. Its translation: CAWSFWTGGGDGYTF. The chain employs TRBV30 and TRBJ1-2, with 11 bases lining up with TRBD1. CDR1 and CDR2 (germline): GTSNPN, SVGIG (reference sequence). The CDR3 extends over 15 amino acids. Trimming took 2 bases from V and 6 from J; bases not matched to a gene: 8.

V gene TRBV30 combines with J gene TRBJ1-1; 9 bases are shared with TRBD1. V was clipped by 5 bases and J by 3 bases; unmatched bases: 7. From germline, CDR1 is GTSNPN and CDR2 SVGIG (reference sequence). The CDR3 spans 14 residues. In DNA form, the CDR3 reads TGTGCCTGGGACCCGGGACAGGGTGACACTGAAGCTTTCTTT. Amino acid sequence: CAWDPGQGDTEAFF.

This clone was seen only once. The CDR3 loop is CASGRQGYTEAFF. Here the CDR3 DNA reads TGTGCCAGCGGAAGACAGGGGTACACTGAAGCTTTCTTT. The gene calls are TRBV6-5 and TRBJ1-1; 8 bases line up with TRBD1. Germline V lookup: CDR1 MNHEY, CDR2 SVGAGI. The V gene end was trimmed by 8 bases and the J gene end by 3 bases; junction bases not matched to a gene: 5. The CDR3 consists of 13 residues.